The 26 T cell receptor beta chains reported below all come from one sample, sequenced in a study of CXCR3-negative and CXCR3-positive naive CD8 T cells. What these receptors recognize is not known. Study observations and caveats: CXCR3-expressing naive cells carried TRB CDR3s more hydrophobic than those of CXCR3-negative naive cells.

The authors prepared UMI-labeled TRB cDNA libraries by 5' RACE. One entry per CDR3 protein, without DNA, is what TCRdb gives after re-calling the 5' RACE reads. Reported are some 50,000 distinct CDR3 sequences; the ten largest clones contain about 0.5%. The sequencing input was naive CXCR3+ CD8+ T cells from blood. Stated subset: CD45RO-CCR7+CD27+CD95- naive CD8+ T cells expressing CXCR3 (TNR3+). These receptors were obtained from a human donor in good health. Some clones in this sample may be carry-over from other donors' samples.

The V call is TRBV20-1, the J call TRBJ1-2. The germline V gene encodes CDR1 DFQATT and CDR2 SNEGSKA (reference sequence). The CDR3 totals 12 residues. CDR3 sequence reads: CSATGSNYGYTF.

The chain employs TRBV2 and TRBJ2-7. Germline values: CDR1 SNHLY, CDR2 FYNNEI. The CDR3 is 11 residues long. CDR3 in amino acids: CASSESLEQYF.

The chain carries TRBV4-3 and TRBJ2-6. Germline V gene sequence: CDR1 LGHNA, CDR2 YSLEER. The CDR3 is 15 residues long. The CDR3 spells CASSQDDSGANVLTF.

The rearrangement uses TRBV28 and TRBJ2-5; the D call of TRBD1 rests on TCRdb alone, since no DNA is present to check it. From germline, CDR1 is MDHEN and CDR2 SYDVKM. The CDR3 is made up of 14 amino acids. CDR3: CASRGDWTQETQYF.

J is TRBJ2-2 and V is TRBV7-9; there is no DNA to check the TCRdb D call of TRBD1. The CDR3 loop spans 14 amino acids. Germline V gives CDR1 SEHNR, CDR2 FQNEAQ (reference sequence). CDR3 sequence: CASSFGQPTGELFF.

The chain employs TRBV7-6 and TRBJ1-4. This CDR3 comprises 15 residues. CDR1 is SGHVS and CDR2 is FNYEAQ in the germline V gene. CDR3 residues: CASSLRGGSNEKLFF. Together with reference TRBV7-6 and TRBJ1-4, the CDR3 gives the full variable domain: GAGVSQSPRYKVTKRGQDVALRCDPISGHVSLYWYRQALGQGPEFLTYFNYEAQQDKSGLPNDRFSAERPEGSISTLTIQRTEQRDSAMYRCASSLRGGSNEKLFFGSGTQLSVL.

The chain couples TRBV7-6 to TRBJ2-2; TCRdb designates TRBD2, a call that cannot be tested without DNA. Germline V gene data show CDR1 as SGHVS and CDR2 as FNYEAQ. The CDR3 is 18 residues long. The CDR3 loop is CASSRNPGTSGIAEELFF.

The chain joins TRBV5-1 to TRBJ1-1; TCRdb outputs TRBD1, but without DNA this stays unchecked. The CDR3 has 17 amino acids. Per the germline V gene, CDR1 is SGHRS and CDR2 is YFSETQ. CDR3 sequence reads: CASSLDPGGLMNTEAFF.

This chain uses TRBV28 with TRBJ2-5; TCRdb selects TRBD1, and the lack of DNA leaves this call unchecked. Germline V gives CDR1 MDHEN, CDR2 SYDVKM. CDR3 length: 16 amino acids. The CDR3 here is CASSPYEDSIQETQYF.

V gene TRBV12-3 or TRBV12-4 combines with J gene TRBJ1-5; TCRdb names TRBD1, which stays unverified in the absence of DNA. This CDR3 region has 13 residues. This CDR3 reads CASSPTGGPPQHF.

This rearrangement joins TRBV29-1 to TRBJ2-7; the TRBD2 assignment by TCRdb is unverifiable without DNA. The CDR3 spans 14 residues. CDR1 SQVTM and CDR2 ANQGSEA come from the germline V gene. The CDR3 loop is CSVEDRDFSYEQYF.

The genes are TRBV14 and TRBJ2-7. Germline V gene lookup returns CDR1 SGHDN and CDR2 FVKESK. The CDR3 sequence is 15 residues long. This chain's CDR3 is CASSQAVVSIYEQYF.

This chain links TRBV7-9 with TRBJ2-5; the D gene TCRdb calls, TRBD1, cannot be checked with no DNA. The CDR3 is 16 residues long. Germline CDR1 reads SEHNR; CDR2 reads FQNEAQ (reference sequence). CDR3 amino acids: CASSASHPETKKTQYF.

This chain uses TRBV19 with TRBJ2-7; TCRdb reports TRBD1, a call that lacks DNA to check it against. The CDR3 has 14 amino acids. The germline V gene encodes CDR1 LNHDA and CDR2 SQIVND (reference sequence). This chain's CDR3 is CASSMTSGGQEQYF.

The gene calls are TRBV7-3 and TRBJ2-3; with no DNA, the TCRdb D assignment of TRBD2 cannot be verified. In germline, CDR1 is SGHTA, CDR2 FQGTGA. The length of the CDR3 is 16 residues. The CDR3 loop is CASSSPTSGGPDTQYF.

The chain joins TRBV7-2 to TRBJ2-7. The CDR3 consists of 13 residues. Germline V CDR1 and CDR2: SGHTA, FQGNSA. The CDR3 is CASSLYLRYEQYF.

The chain's CDR3 is CASSSGAGSYEQYF. The V and J genes are TRBV7-9 and TRBJ2-7; checking the TCRdb D call of TRBD1 is not possible without DNA. Germline CDR1 and CDR2: SEHNR and FQNEAQ (reference sequence). This CDR3 contains 14 residues.

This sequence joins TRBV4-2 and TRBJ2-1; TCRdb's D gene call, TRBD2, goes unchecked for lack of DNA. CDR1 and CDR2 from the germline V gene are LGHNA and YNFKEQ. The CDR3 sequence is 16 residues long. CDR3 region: CASGSLSGGLYNEQFF.

The CDR3 region is CACTGLLYGYTF. The chain employs TRBV30 and TRBJ1-2; TCRdb proposes TRBD1, but this gene call is untestable without DNA. CDR1 is GTSNPN and CDR2 is SVGIG in the germline V gene (reference sequence). The CDR3 extends over 12 amino acids.

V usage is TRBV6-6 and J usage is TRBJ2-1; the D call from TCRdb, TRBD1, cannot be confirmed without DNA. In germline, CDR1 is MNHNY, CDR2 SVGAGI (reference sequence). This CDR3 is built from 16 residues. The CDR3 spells CASSSVGGPSENEQFF.

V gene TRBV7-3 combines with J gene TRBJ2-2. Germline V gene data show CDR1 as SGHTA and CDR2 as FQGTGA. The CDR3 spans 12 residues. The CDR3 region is CASRTNTGELFF.

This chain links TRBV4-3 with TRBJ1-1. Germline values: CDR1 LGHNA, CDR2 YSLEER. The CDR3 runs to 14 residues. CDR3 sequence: CASSQDPRNTEAFF.

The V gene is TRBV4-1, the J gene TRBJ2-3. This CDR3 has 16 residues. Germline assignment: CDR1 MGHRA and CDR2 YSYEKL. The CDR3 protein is CASSQGQRLGTDTQYF.

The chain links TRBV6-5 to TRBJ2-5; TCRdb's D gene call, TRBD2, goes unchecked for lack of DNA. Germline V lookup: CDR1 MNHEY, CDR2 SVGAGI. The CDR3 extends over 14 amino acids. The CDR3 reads CASRSPLGASTQYF.

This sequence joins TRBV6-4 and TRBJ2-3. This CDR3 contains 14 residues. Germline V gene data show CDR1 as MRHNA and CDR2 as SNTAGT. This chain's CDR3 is CASSDSTGADTQYF.

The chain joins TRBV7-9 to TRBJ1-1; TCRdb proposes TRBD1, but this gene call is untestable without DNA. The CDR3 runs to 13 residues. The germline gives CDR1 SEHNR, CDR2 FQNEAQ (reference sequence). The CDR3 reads CASSHRDSLLAFF.